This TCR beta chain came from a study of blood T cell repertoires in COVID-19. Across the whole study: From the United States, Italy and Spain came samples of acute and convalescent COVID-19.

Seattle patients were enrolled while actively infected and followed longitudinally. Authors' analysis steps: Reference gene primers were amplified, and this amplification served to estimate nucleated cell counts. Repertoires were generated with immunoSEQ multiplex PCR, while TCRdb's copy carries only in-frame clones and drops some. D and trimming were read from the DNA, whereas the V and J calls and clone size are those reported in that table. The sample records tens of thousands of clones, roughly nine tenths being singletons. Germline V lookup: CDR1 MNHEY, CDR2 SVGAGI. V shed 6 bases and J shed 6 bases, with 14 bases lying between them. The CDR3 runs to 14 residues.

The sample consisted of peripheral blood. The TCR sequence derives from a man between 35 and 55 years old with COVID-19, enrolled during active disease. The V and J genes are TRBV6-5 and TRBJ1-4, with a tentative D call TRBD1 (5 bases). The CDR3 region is CASRGQGQYEKLFF. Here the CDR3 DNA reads TGTGCCAGCAGGGGGCAGGGTCAGTATGAAAAACTGTTTTTT.